The source of this TCR beta chain is a study of glioma-infiltrating T cells after dendritic cell vaccination. Primers: 60 V beta forward and 13 J beta reverse. The table came from immunoSEQ multiplex PCR; TCRdb's copy has only in-frame clones and leaves some out. The sample holds almost 65,000 clones, roughly 80% seen once. The trim removed 3 bases at V and 1 base at J, leaving 3 bases unmatched. Germline loops: CDR1 MDHEN, CDR2 SYDVKM. This CDR3 contains 15 residues. All glioblastoma patients lacked an isocitrate dehydrogenase mutation. This clonotype was sampled from a human donor with glioblastoma. The chain recombines TRBV28 with TRBJ1-1, with TRBD1 identical over 9 bases. The specimen comprised blood, sampled before dendritic cell vaccination. DNA for the CDR3: TGTGCCAGCAGTTTGTGGGGACAGGGGAACACTGAAGCTTTCTTT. It translates to CASSLWGQGNTEAFF.